This record covers a single T cell receptor beta chain. Its specificity is unknown. This entry belongs to a study of CD4 T cells in relation to SARS-CoV-2 and coronaviruses. The CDR3 has 15 residues. Germline CDR1 is MDHEN and CDR2 is SYDVKM. Between the trimmed V and J ends, which lost 5 bases and 5 bases, there was a span of 16 bases. Measured with immunoSEQ multiplex PCR; TCRdb has only the in-frame clones, and not every one. Here the sample spans approximately 11,000 clones, about 81% being singletons. The unexposed donors gave CD4+ T cells in about 2010-2019, prior to COVID-19. CD4+ T cells were isolated from the cells after around 10 days of culture. As cell numbers allowed, unexposed-donor CD4+ T cells faced SARS-CoV-2 S/N and four cold-coronavirus spikes.

The TCR was taken from a human donor in good health. Input material: CD4+ T cells from PBMCs, cultured in vitro. The gene calls are TRBV28 and TRBJ2-1, with no clear D. The CDR3 region is CASSPNGPVHNEQFF. The CDR3 DNA reads as TGTGCCAGCAGTCCTAATGGGCCGGTACACAATGAGCAGTTCTTC.